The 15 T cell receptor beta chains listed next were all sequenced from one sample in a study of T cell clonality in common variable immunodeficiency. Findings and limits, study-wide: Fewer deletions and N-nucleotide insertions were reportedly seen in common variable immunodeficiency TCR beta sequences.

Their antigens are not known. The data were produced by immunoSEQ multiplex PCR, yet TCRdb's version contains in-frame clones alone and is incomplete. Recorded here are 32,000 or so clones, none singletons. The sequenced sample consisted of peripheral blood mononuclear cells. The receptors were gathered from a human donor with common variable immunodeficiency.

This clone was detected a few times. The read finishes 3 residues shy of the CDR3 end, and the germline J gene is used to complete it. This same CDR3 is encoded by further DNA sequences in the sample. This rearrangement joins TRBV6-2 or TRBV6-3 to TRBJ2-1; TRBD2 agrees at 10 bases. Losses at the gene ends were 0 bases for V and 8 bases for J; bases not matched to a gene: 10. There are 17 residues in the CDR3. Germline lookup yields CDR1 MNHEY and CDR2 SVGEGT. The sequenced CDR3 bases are TGTGCCAGCAGTTACTCCTCAACGAGCGGGGGGGCCTATGAG. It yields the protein CASSYSSTSGGAYE. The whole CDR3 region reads CASSYSSTSGGAYEQFF.

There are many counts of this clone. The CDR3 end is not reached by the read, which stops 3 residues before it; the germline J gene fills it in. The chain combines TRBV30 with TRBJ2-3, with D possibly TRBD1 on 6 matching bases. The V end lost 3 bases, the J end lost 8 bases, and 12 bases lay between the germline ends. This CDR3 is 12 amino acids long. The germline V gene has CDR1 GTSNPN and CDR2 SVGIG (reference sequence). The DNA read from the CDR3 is TGTGCCTGGAGGGACAGTGGGGGTACG. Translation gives CAWRDSGGT. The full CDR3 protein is CAWRDSGGTQYF.

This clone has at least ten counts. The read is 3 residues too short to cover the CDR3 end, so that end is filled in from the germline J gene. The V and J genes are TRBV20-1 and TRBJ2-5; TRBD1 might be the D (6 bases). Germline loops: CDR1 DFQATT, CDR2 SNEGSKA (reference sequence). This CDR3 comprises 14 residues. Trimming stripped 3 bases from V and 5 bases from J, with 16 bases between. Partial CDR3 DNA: TGCAGTGCTAGGGTACAGGGTACCGGGGAGACC. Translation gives CSARVQGTGET. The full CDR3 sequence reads CSARVQGTGETQYF.

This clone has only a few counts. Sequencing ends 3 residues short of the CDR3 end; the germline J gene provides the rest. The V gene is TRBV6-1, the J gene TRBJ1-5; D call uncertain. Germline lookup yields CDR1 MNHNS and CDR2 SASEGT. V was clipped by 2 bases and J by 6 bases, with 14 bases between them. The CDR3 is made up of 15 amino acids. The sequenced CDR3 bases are TGTGCCAGCAGTGAACCCCGGTACAGTAGTCAGCCC. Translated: CASSEPRYSSQP. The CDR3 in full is CASSEPRYSSQPQHF.

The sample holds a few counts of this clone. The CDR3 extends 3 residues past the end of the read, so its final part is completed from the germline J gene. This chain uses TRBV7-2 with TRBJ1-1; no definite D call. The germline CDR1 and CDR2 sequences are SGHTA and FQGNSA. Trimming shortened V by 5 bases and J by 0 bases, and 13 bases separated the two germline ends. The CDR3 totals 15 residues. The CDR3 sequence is CASSPPAGLNTEAFF. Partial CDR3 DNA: TGTGCCAGCAGCCCCCCGGCAGGCCTGAACACTGAA.

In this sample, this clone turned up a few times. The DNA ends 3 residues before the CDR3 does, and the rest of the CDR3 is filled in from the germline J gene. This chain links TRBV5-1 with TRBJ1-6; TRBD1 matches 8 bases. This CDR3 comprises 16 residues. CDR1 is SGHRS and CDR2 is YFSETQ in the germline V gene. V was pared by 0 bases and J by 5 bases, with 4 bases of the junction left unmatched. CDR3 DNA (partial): TGCGCCAGCAGCTTGGAAGGGACAGGAAATAATTCACCC. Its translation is CASSLEGTGNNSP. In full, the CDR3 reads CASSLEGTGNNSPLHF.

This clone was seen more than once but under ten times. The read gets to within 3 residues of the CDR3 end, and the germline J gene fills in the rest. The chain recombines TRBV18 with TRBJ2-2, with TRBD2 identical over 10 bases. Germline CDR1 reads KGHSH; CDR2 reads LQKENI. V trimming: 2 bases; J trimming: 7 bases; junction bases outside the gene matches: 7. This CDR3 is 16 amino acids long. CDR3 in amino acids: CASSPSGLAAHGELFF. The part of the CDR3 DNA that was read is TGTGCCAGCTCACCAAGCGGACTAGCGGCCCACGGGGAG.

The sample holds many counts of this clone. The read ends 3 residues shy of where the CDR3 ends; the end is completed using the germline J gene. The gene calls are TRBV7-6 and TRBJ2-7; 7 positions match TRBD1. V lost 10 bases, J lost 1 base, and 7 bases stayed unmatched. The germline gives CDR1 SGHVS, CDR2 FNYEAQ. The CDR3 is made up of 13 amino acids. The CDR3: CAISRGTSYEQYF. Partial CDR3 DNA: TGTGCCATTTCCAGGGGGACGTCCTACGAG. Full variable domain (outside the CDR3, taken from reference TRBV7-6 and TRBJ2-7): GAGVSQSPRYKVTKRGQDVALRCDPISGHVSLYWYRQALGQGPEFLTYFNYEAQQDKSGLPNDRFSAERPEGSISTLTIQRTEQRDSAMYRCAISRGTSYEQYFGPGTRLTVT.

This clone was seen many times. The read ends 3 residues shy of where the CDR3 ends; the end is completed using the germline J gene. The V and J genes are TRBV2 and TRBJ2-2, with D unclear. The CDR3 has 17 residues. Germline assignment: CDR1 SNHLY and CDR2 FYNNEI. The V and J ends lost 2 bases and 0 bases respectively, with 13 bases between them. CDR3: CASSESAATSNTGELFF. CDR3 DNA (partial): TGTGCCAGCAGTGAATCCGCCGCGACTTCGAACACCGGGGAG.

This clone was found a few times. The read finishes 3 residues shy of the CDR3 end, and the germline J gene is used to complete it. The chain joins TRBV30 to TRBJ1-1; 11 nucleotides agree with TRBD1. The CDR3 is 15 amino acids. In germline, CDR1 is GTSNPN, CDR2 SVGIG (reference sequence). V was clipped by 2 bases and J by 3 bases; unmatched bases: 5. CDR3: CAWSPLDRGHTEAFF. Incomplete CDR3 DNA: TGTGCCTGGAGTCCCCTGGACAGGGGGCACACTGAA.

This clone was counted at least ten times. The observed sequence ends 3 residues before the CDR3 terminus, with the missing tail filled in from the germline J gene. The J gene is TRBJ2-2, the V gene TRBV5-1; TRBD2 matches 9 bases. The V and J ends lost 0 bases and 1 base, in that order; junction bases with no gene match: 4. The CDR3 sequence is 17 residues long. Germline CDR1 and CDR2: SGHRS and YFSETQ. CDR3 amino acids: CASSLVASGENTGELFF. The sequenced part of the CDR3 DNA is TGCGCCAGCAGCTTGGTAGCTAGCGGGGAGAACACCGGGGAG.

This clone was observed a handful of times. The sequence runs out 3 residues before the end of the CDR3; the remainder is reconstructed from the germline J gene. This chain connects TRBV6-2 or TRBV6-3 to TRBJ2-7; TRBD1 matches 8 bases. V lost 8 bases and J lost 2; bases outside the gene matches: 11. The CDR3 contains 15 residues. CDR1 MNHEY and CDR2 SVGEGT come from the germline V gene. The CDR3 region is CASRHRGQDPYEQYF. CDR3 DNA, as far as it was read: TGTGCCAGCCGCCATCGGGGACAGGACCCCTACGAG.

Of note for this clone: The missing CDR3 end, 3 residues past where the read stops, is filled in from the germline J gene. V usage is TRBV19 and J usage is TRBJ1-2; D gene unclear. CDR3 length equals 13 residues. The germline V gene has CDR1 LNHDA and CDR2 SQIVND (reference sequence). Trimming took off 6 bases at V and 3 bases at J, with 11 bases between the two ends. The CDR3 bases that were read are TGTGCCAGTAGCCCCCAACCAGACTATGGC. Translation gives CASSPQPDYG. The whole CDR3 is CASSPQPDYGYTF.

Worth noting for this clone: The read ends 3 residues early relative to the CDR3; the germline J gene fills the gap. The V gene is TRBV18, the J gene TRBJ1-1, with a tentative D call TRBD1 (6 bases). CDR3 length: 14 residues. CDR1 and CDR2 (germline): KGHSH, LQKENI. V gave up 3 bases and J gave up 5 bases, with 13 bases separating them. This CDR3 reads CASSPQGRDTEAFF. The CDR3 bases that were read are TGTGCCAGCTCACCTCAGGGGAGGGATACTGAA.

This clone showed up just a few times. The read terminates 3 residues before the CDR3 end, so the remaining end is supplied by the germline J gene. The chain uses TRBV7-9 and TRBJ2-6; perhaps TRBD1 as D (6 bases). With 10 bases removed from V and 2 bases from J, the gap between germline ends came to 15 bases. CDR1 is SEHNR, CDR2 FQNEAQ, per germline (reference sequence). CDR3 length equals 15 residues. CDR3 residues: CATNRGGTGANVLTF. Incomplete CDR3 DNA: TGTGCCACCAATAGAGGGGGTACTGGGGCCAACGTC.